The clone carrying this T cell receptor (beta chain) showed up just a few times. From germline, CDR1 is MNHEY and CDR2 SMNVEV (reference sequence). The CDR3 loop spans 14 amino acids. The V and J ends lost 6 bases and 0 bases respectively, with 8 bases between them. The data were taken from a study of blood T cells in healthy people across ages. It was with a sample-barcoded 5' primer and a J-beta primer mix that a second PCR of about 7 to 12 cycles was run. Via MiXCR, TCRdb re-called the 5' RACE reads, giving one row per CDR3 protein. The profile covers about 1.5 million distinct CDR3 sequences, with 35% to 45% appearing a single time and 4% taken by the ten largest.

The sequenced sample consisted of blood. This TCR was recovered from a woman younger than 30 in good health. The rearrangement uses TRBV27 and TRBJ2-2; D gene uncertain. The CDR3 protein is CASSYDSNTGELFF. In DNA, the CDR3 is TGTGCCAGCAGCTATGACTCGAACACCGGGGAGCTGTTTTTT.